This T cell receptor (beta chain) was sequenced in a study of blood T cell repertoires in COVID-19. Study-level information: In each case, the material was cDNA or gDNA derived from T cells, B-cell-depleted T cells, or PBMCs.

Germline values: CDR1 MNHEY, CDR2 SVGAGI. The CDR3 runs 14 residues. V lost 2 bases and J 0 bases, leaving 7 bases between the germline ends. Original processing methods: Estimated nucleated cell counts came from reference gene primer amplification. Produced via immunoSEQ multiplex PCR; TCRdb's table is partial and in-frame only. The V and J calls and the clone size are those of that table, but D and trimming were determined from the DNA. Of over 20,000 clones listed, under 90% were seen once; the top ten hold roughly 31%. This clone was found once. Sequencing was done on a sample of peripheral blood. The clonotype originates from a human donor in a cohort sampled during active COVID-19. The chain links TRBV6-5 to TRBJ1-1; weak D call: TRBD1 (5 bases). The CDR3 loop is CASSYQGLNTEAFF. CDR3 nucleotides: TGTGCCAGCAGTTACCAGGGTTTGAACACTGAAGCTTTCTTT.